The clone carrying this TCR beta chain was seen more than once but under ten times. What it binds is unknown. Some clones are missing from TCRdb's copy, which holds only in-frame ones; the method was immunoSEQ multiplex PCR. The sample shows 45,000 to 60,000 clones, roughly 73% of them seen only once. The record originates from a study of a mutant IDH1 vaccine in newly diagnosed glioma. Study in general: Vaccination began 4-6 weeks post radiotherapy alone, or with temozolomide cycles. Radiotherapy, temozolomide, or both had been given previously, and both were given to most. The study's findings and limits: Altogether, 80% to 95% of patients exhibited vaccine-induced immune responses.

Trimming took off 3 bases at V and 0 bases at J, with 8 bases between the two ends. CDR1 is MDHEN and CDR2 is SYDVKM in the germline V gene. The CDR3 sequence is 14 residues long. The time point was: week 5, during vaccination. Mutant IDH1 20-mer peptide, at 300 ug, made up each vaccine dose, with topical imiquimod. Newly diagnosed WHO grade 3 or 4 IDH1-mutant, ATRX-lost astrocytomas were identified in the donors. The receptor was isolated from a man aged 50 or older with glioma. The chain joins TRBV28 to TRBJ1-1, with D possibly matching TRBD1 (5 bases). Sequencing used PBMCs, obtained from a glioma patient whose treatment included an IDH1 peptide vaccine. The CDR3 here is CASSFRQLNTEAFF. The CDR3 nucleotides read TGTGCCAGCAGTTTTCGACAGCTGAACACTGAAGCTTTCTTT.